This T cell receptor (beta chain) was retrieved from a study of shared clonotypes between healthy human individuals. Study context: Sampling drew on donors who were a couple of women and a few men aged 18 to 49. Study-wide results and caveats: Only a few donors were included, so the genetic and exposure-history diversity represented was limited.

V was shortened by 1 base and J by 3 bases, with 15 bases between the two germline ends. Germline CDR1 is MDHEN and CDR2 is SYDVKM. This CDR3 is built from 16 residues. Turning to this clone: The antigen is unknown.

All donors were healthy HIV-negative adults lacking recent acute infections or vaccinations. Produced via immunoSEQ multiplex PCR; TCRdb's table is partial and in-frame only. The sample holds some 510,000 clones; about four fifths are singletons and the top ten take roughly 13%. The sequenced sample was PBMCs. This TCR was recovered from a woman aged 40 to 50 in good health. Some clones in this sample may be carry-over from other donors' samples. The J gene is TRBJ2-5, the V gene TRBV28, with D perhaps TRBD2 (6 bases). The CDR3 DNA reads as TGTGCCAGCAGTTTATTCAGCGGGCCGGGGGAAGAGACCCAGTACTTC. Translated: CASSLFSGPGEETQYF.